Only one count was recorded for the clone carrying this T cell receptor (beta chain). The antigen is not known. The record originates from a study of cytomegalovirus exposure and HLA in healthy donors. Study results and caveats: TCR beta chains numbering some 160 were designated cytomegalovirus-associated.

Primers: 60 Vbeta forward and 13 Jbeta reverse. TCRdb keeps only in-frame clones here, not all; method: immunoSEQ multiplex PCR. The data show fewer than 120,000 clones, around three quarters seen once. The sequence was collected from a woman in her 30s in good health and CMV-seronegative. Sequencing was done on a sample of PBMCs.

CDR3 region: CASSWGARLAGPNTGELFF. DNA of the CDR3: TGTGCCAGCAGCTGGGGGGCCAGACTAGCGGGCCCGAACACCGGGGAGCTGTTTTTT. The rearrangement joins TRBV5-8 to TRBJ2-2, with 10 bases fitting TRBD2. Per germline, CDR1 SGHTS and CDR2 YDEGEE. Losses at the gene ends were 3 bases for V and 0 bases for J; bases not matched to a gene: 11. The CDR3 loop spans 19 amino acids.